This T cell receptor beta chain was recorded in a study of T cells generated in artificial thymic organoids (dated by TCRdb to the late 2010s). For the wider study: TCR alpha and beta CDR3 repertoires of in vitro artificial thymic organoid-derived CD8 single positive T cells were compared with thymic and peripheral blood naive CD8 T cells. The displayed repertoire sequencing data were described as being representative of three independent experiments. Here is what the overall study found, with its caveats: CD8 single positive T cells derived from organoids showed physiological TCR clonotype diversity comparable to the diversity seen in thymic and blood naive CD8 T cells.

Healthy adult donors provided the non-mobilized peripheral blood. Enrichment of primary CD8+ T cells was performed with magnetic beads using the Miltenyi CD8+ T cell Isolation Kit. Blood naive CD8 T cells were FACS sorted as CD3+TCRalphabeta+CD8+CD45RO-CCR7+ before RNA extraction. For each sample, total RNA was purified from roughly 40,000 to 200,000 sorted cells using the RNeasy Micro kit, and RNA quality was checked on an Agilent RNA 6000 Nano chip. Including cysteine and phenylalanine, the CDR3 has 15 amino acids. Of the read, only the CDR3 DNA is kept; its 45 bases are in frame from base 1. Trimming removed 2 bases from V and 0 bases from J, leaving 8 bases between the germline ends. For CDR1 and CDR2, the germline V gene (reference sequence) lists MNHEY and SMNVEV. Separate semi-nested PCR amplifications were run for the TCRalpha and TCRbeta libraries, using Advantage 2 and reverse primers located in the TRAC or TRBC constant regions. The amount of total RNA going into first-strand cDNA synthesis ranged between about 3.5 and 550 ng. TCR cDNA libraries were generated by 5'-RACE using the SMARTer PCR cDNA Synthesis kit, with a poly-dT primer employed for first-strand synthesis. Semi-nested constant-region reverse primers carried 5-nucleotide sample-specific barcodes, and products were cleaned with the Zymo DNA Clean and Concentrator-5 kit. Up to ten barcoded samples were pooled, ligated to Illumina adaptors and sequenced on an Illumina MiSeq as 2 x 150 bp paired-end reads. The source study handled its data this way. Demultiplexed reads were aligned with BLAT to a custom library of all human TRAV, TRAJ, TRBV, TRBD and TRBJ combinations from IMGT. The best BLAT hits were picked using pslCDnaFilter (-maxAligns=1, -ignoreIntrons), and custom Perl scripts were used to calculate clonotype frequencies. TCRdb reran the public reads through fastp at Q25 and MiXCR, keeping productive beta chains. Every CDR3 protein is listed once, alongside the most common genes and DNA of its rows. The V and J calls come from TCRdb's annotation, not from the publication. This sample lists some 5,900 distinct CDR3 sequences; 32% were detected once. The ten top clones hold approximately 2.4% of the sample.

This clonotype is assessed as medium-sized (0.01 to 0.1%). Its antigen is not yet known. The sample holds no much larger clone one base away, and base qualities are not on file. The receptor was isolated from a human donor who gave cord blood stem cells for thymic organoid culture, a cardiac surgery patient who gave postnatal thymus, or a blood donor (not recorded which). Sequencing input: naive CD8+ T cells from blood. In light of the paper, this sample's cell subset or site label describes: CD3+TCRalphabeta+CD8SP T cells; for blood, CD45RO-CCR7+ naive CD8+ T cells. The chain is encoded by TRBV27 joined to TRBJ1-5; the D gene is perhaps TRBD1, from 5 matching bases. The encoded CDR3 is CASSLRGDSNQPQHF. The DNA sequence is as follows: TGTGCCAGCAGTTTACGGGGGGATAGCAATCAGCCCCAGCATTTT.